Sequencing of this T cell receptor beta chain was carried out in a study of T cells in tuberculosis. The study, taken as a whole, reports: Shorter CDR3-alpha in active tuberculosis partly drove smaller distances.

The ends lost 6 bases at V and 0 bases at J; junction bases unmatched: 6. The CDR3 consists of 15 residues. Germline values: CDR1 MDHEN, CDR2 SYDVKM. This table comes from immunoSEQ multiplex PCR, and its TCRdb copy is limited to in-frame clones, with some not included. The repertoire holds around 38,000 clones, with roughly 96% as singletons. In regard to this clone: What it recognizes is unknown.

The gene calls are TRBV28 and TRBJ1-1, with 8 bases fitting TRBD1. This TCR derives from a donor aged 10-29 years with latent tuberculosis or without tuberculosis infection. Sample: PBMCs. CDR3 nucleotides: TGTGCCAGCAGAAAGGGACAGGCCATGAACACTGAAGCTTTCTTT. As protein: CASRKGQAMNTEAFF.